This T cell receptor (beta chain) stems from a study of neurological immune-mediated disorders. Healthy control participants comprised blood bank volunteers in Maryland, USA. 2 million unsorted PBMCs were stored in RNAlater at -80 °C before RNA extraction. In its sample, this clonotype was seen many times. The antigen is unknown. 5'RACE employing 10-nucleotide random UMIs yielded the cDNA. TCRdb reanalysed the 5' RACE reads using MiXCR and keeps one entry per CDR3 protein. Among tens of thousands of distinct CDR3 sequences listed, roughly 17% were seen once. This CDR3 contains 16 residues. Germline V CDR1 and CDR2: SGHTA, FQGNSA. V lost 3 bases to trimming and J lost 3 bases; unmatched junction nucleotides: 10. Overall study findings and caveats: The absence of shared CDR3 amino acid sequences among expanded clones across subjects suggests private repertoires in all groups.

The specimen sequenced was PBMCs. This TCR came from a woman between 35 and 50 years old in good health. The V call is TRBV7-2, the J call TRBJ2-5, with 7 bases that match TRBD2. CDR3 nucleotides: TGTGCCAGCAGCTTTCCTTTGGGACGGGGGGAAGAGACCCAGTACTTC. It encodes CASSFPLGRGEETQYF.